This T cell receptor (beta chain) emerged from a study of blood T cell repertoires in COVID-19. Authors' analysis steps: Reference gene primers were amplified, and this amplification served to estimate nucleated cell counts. Only in-frame clones appear in the TCRdb table, and some are missing; sequencing was by immunoSEQ multiplex PCR. V and J calls and clone size are those listed in that table; D and trimming were worked out from the DNA. The table lists roughly 330,000 clones, 80% to 90% of them singletons. Germline CDR1 and CDR2: LGHDT and YNNKEL (reference sequence). With 4 bases clipped from V and 2 bases from J, the junction kept 8 bases outside the gene matches. This CDR3 has 16 residues. This clone has just one count. Participants were placed into cohorts based on the clinical history they reported.

The TCR comes from a woman aged 25-40 years who had recovered from COVID-19. This chain joins TRBV3-1 (or the pseudogene TRBV3-2) and TRBJ1-3; 7 nucleotides align to TRBD1. Sequenced sample: PBMCs or T cells enriched from blood (not recorded which). DNA of the CDR3: TGTGCCAGCAGCCCGCCGGGACAGCTGGCTGGAAACACCATATATTTT. Its translation: CASSPPGQLAGNTIYF.